These 31 T cell receptor beta chains originate from one sample sequenced in a study of T cells after yellow fever vaccination. TCRdb re-called the 5' RACE reads with MiXCR, one entry per CDR3 protein. Among hundreds of thousands of distinct CDR3 sequences listed, over 15% were seen once. The specimen comprised PBMCs, sampled before the yellow fever booster vaccination. These receptor sequences come from a man aged 18 to 30 who received the YFV17D yellow fever vaccine.

The V and J genes are TRBV14 and TRBJ2-5, with 10 bases identical to TRBD2. The CDR3 has 14 residues. The germline gives CDR1 SGHDN, CDR2 FVKESK. Unmatched junction bases numbered 7, after V lost 5 bases and J lost 7 bases. CDR3: CASSASGGTGTQYF. CDR3 nucleotides: TGTGCCAGCAGCGCTAGCGGGGGAACTGGGACCCAGTACTTC.

CDR3 sequence reads: CASSVGRGLKTQYF. CDR3 nucleotide sequence: TGTGCCAGCAGTGTTGGCAGGGGGCTGAAGACCCAGTACTTC. The chain has TRBV12-3 or TRBV12-4 and TRBJ2-5; 8 bases match TRBD1. V shed 5 bases, J shed 6 bases, and the junction held 8 bases outside the gene matches. This CDR3 is built from 14 residues.

The table lists this clonotype with a few counts. The rearrangement links TRBV19 to TRBJ2-3; 8 bases match TRBD1. Germline V gene data show CDR1 as LNHDA and CDR2 as SQIVND (reference sequence). The CDR3 runs to 15 residues. Losses at the gene ends were 3 bases for V and 2 bases for J; bases not matched to a gene: 4. The CDR3 protein is CASSIGQGPTDTQYF. The CDR3 nucleotides read TGTGCCAGTAGTATTGGACAGGGCCCCACAGATACGCAGTATTTT.

This clonotype showed up just a few times. The chain joins TRBV6-2 or TRBV6-3 to TRBJ1-5, with D perhaps matching TRBD1 (6 bases). The germline V gene has CDR1 MNHEY and CDR2 SVGEGT. V was shortened by 6 bases and J by 0 bases, with 12 bases between the two germline ends. The CDR3 has 15 amino acids. The DNA of the CDR3 is TGTGCCAGCAGCAACGGACAGATTAGCAATCAGCCCCAGCATTTT. Its translation is CASSNGQISNQPQHF.

The V gene is TRBV23-1, the J gene TRBJ2-7; 10 bases agree with TRBD1. TRBV23-1 qualifies as an ORF whose function is uncertain. The V gene end was trimmed by 7 bases and the J gene end by 7 bases; junction bases not matched to a gene: 4. The CDR3 has 12 amino acids. CDR3 sequence (DNA): TGCGCCAGCACAGACAGGGGGCAAGAGCAGTACGTC. Protein sequence: CASTDRGQEQYV.

The chain has TRBV15 and TRBJ2-5; the D is unclear. The germline gives CDR1 LNHNV, CDR2 YYDKDF (reference sequence). CDR3 length: 14 amino acids. V dropped 1 base and J dropped 1 base, with 7 bases sitting between them. The CDR3 loop is CATSRALTQETQYF. The CDR3 DNA is TGTGCCACCAGCAGAGCTCTTACCCAAGAGACCCAGTACTTC.

This clonotype was recorded a few times. This CDR3 is CSARIFGTEAFF. The CDR3 bases are TGCAGTGCTCGGATTTTTGGGACTGAAGCTTTCTTT. The rearrangement links TRBV20-1 to TRBJ1-1; D remains ambiguous. Germline CDR1 is DFQATT and CDR2 is SNEGSKA (reference sequence). The CDR3 runs 12 residues. Deletions cut 5 bases from V and 5 bases from J, with 12 bases between.

The chain employs TRBV15 and TRBJ2-1; D is perhaps TRBD2 (5 bases). The ends were cut back, 3 bases at V and 3 bases at J, with 6 bases in the middle. This CDR3 is built from 13 residues. CDR1 is LNHNV and CDR2 is YYDKDF in the germline V gene (reference sequence). The CDR3 region has the DNA TGTGCCACCAGCAGCCGGGACTACAATGAGCAGTTCTTC. Translation: CATSSRDYNEQFF. Full variable domain (outside the CDR3, taken from reference TRBV15 and TRBJ2-1): DAMVIQNPRYQVTQFGKPVTLSCSQTLNHNVMYWYQQKSSQAPKLLFHYYDKDFNNEADTPDNFQSRRPNTSFCFLDIRSPGLGDTAMYLCATSSRDYNEQFFGPGTRLTVL.

V usage is TRBV28 and J usage is TRBJ2-2, with a weak D call TRBD1 (5 bases). The CDR3 totals 13 residues. The germline V gene has CDR1 MDHEN and CDR2 SYDVKM. DNA for the CDR3: TGTGCTGGGGCAGGGACGAACACCGGGGAGCTGTTTTTT. It translates to CAGAGTNTGELFF.

The rearrangement links TRBV15 to TRBJ2-5; D is tentatively TRBD1 or TRBD2 (5 bases each). The V gene's germline CDR1 is LNHNV and CDR2 YYDKDF (reference sequence). The CDR3 is 14 residues long. The V and J ends lost 1 base and 10 bases respectively, with 16 bases between them. CDR3: CATSRAGLLELQYF. CDR3 nucleotide sequence: TGTGCCACCAGCAGAGCGGGGCTACTAGAGCTCCAGTACTTC.

As for this clonotype: Since no conserved phenylalanine or tryptophan closes the CDR3, a read error is the likely cause. The chain combines TRBV6-5 with TRBJ2-7; the D gene is possibly TRBD1 (6 bases). The CDR3 has 15 residues. CDR1 and CDR2 from the germline V gene are MNHEY and SVGAGI. Trimming cost V 0 bases and J 3 bases, with 12 bases left between them. The CDR3 spells CASSYSGGQNYEQYS. The CDR3 region has the DNA TGTGCCAGCAGTTACTCTGGCGGACAGAACTACGAGCAGTACTCC.

The gene calls are TRBV14 and TRBJ2-4, with D hard to call. V was trimmed by 1 base and J by 2 bases, leaving 3 bases between them. Germline-derived CDR1 and CDR2 are SGHDN and FVKESK. This CDR3 contains 13 residues. The CDR3 bases are TGTGCCAGCAGCCAAGTTACCAAAAACATTCAGTACTTC. Protein: CASSQVTKNIQYF.

This clonotype occurred a few times. J is TRBJ2-1 and V is TRBV20-1; no clear D. From germline, CDR1 is DFQATT and CDR2 SNEGSKA (reference sequence). V was shortened by 5 bases and J by 0 bases, with 5 bases between the two germline ends. CDR3 length equals 12 residues. CDR3 DNA: TGCAGTGCTCCGGGCTCCTACAATGAGCAGTTCTTC. It encodes CSAPGSYNEQFF.

This clonotype came up a few times. The chain employs TRBV7-8 and TRBJ1-2, with a possible D match to TRBD1 (5 bases). The CDR3 extends over 13 amino acids. Trimming removed 2 bases from V and 7 bases from J, with 11 bases in between. Germline values: CDR1 SGHVS, CDR2 FQNEAQ. The CDR3 DNA reads as TGTGCCAGCAGCTTACGCAGGGTCGCTGGCTACACCTTC. Amino acid sequence: CASSLRRVAGYTF.

V gene TRBV21-1 combines with J gene TRBJ2-7. TRBV21-1 is a documented pseudogene. The CDR3 sequence is 12 residues long. DNA of the CDR3: TGTGCCAGCAGCGCTGACTCCTACGAGCAGTACGTC. Protein sequence: CASSADSYEQYV.

The chain employs TRBV12-3 or TRBV12-4 and TRBJ2-3, with TRBD2 matching 13 bases. This CDR3 has 16 residues. Trimming cost V 2 bases and J 6 bases; bases outside gene matches: 5. The DNA of the CDR3 is TGTGCCAGCAGTTTATTTTCGGGACTAGCGGGGGATACGCAGTATTTT. Translation gives CASSLFSGLAGDTQYF.

CDR3: CASSPFDRLNTEAFF. As DNA, the CDR3 is TGCGCCAGCAGCCCATTTGACAGGCTGAACACTGAAGCTTTCTTT. The genes are TRBV5-1 and TRBJ1-1; possibly TRBD1 for D (6 bases). The CDR3 spans 15 residues. V was cut by 4 bases and J by 0 bases, with 13 bases left in between. CDR1 and CDR2 (germline): SGHRS, YFSETQ.

Ten or more counts support this clonotype. The gene calls are TRBV7-2 and TRBJ1-6; D is undetermined. Germline CDR1 is SGHTA and CDR2 is FQGNSA. Deletions cut 4 bases from V and 7 bases from J, with 5 bases between. This CDR3 has 12 amino acids. CDR3 bases: TGTGCCAGCAGCTCAAGAAATTCACCCCTCCACTTT. Residues: CASSSRNSPLHF.

The V gene is TRBV7-9, the J gene TRBJ2-2; 8 bases are a match to TRBD1. The trim removed 2 bases at V and 1 base at J, leaving 9 bases unmatched. CDR3 length: 18 residues. The germline V gene encodes CDR1 SEHNR and CDR2 FQNEAQ (reference sequence). CDR3 nucleotide sequence: TGTGCCAGCAGCTTATGGGACAGGCCCCCCGGGAACACCGGGGAGCTGTTTTTT. It codes for CASSLWDRPPGNTGELFF.

Remarks on this clonotype: At one of its ends the junction is not consistent with the germline gene, which may arise from a read error. This sequence joins TRBV12-3 or TRBV12-4 and TRBJ2-7; D is undetermined. This CDR3 is 14 amino acids long. CDR3 sequence: CASSLIRSSHEQYF. The CDR3 coding sequence is TGTGCCAGCAGTTTAATAAGATCCTCCCACGAGCAGTACTTC.

V and J are TRBV20-1 and TRBJ2-7; 12 bases are a match to TRBD1. Germline loops: CDR1 DFQATT, CDR2 SNEGSKA (reference sequence). After removal of 5 bases from V and 9 bases from J, the junction contained 11 bases not matched to a gene. The CDR3 extends over 14 amino acids. The CDR3 reads CSAVSGTGGAGQYF. The CDR3 region has the DNA TGCAGTGCTGTTTCCGGGACAGGGGGCGCGGGGCAGTACTTC.

This clonotype has a handful of counts. V and J are TRBV10-1 and TRBJ2-2, with 9 nucleotides matching TRBD2. Trimming at V came to 2 bases and at J to 3 bases, leaving 10 bases not matched to a gene. CDR3 length: 18 residues. Germline V gene lookup returns CDR1 WNHNN and CDR2 SYGVQD (reference sequence). CDR3 sequence: CASSEPVVAGGYTGELFF. The CDR3 coding sequence is TGCGCCAGCAGTGAGCCGGTTGTGGCGGGGGGGTACACCGGGGAGCTGTTTTTT.

There are many counts of this clonotype. This chain joins TRBV6-5 and TRBJ1-4, with 7 bases identical to TRBD1. The ends lost 3 bases at V and 4 bases at J; junction bases unmatched: 5. CDR1 and CDR2 from the germline V gene are MNHEY and SVGAGI. The CDR3 length is 15 residues. This CDR3 reads CASSYGDRDNEKLFF. CDR3 nucleotide sequence: TGTGCCAGCAGTTATGGAGACAGGGATAATGAAAAACTGTTTTTT.

The rearrangement joins TRBV7-2 to TRBJ2-7, with D maybe TRBD1 (6 bases). The CDR3 sequence is 15 residues long. V dropped 4 bases and J dropped 2 bases, with 15 bases sitting between them. The germline CDR1 and CDR2 sequences are SGHTA and FQGNSA. In nucleotides, the CDR3 is TGTGCCAGCAGCTCATCTCCAGGGGCCGCCTACGAGCAGTACTTC. It encodes CASSSSPGAAYEQYF.

This rearrangement joins TRBV5-1 to TRBJ2-5, with D perhaps matching TRBD2 (6 bases). Trimming took off 0 bases at V and 0 bases at J, with 9 bases between the two ends. This CDR3 contains 15 residues. In germline, CDR1 is SGHRS, CDR2 YFSETQ. For the CDR3, the DNA is TGCGCCAGCAGCTTGGGTGCGGGGTACCAAGAGACCCAGTACTTC. It encodes CASSLGAGYQETQYF.

CDR3 loop: CASSQGADGYTF. The DNA of the CDR3 is TGTGCCAGCTCTCAGGGGGCGGATGGCTACACCTTC. V and J are TRBV6-6 and TRBJ1-2; TRBD1 matches 8 bases. Germline assignment: CDR1 MNHNY and CDR2 SVGAGI (reference sequence). After removal of 8 bases from V and 6 bases from J, the junction contained 5 bases not matched to a gene. The CDR3 loop spans 12 amino acids.

This clonotype came up a few times. The chain employs TRBV5-1 and TRBJ1-4, with 9 bases that match TRBD1. The CDR3 is 16 residues long. V lost 2 bases and J lost 1; bases outside the gene matches: 3. Germline V gives CDR1 SGHRS, CDR2 YFSETQ. CDR3 DNA sequence: TGCGCCAGCAGCTTACAGGGGGCCGTAACTAATGAAAAACTGTTTTTT. It is translated as CASSLQGAVTNEKLFF.

This clonotype was detected once. The V call is TRBV20-1, the J call TRBJ1-1; D remains ambiguous. V shed 4 bases and J shed 8 bases, with 11 bases lying between them. Looked up from germline, CDR1 is DFQATT and CDR2 is SNEGSKA (reference sequence). This CDR3 spans 11 amino acids. This CDR3 reads CSAMGAYEAFF. The CDR3 DNA reads as TGCAGTGCTATGGGAGCGTACGAAGCTTTCTTT.

This sequence joins TRBV20-1 and TRBJ1-5, with no clear D. The CDR3 runs to 14 residues. Germline V gene sequence: CDR1 DFQATT, CDR2 SNEGSKA (reference sequence). V shed 1 base and J shed 0 bases, with 7 bases lying between them. The CDR3 loop reads CSARAGYSNQPQHF. As DNA, the CDR3 is TGCAGTGCTAGAGCCGGGTATAGCAATCAGCCCCAGCATTTT.

The chain couples TRBV20-1 to TRBJ2-1; D might be TRBD1 or TRBD2, each matching 5 bases. CDR1 and CDR2 (germline): DFQATT, SNEGSKA (reference sequence). Trimming took 4 bases from V and 10 from J, leaving 20 bases between them. The CDR3 spans 14 residues. The CDR3 reads CSATLEGTVREQFF. CDR3 bases: TGCAGTGCTACCCTCGAGGGGACCGTTAGGGAGCAGTTCTTC.

This chain joins TRBV20-1 and TRBJ2-7; 7 nucleotides line up with TRBD2. The length of the CDR3 is 13 residues. V lost 7 bases, J lost 4 bases, and 10 bases stayed unmatched. The germline V gene encodes CDR1 DFQATT and CDR2 SNEGSKA (reference sequence). The CDR3 DNA reads as TGCAGTGTTGGCGGGAGTCATTCTTACGAGCAGTACTTC. This codes for CSVGGSHSYEQYF.